A selection of T cell receptor beta chains follows, all from one sample in a study of cytomegalovirus exposure and HLA in healthy donors. Repertoires were generated with immunoSEQ multiplex PCR, while TCRdb's copy carries only in-frame clones and drops some. The sample includes some 170,000 clones, approximately 87% of them seen just once. Source material: PBMCs. The receptors were gathered from a woman in her twenties or thirties in good health and CMV-seronegative. Both conserved end residues are part of each CDR3. Each record gives: D gene, V gene, J gene, clone size, CDR3 DNA, CDR3 protein. D genes are given only for firm matches. Expanded clones get a size class; other rows say once, few or many, or leave the size out.

>-|TRBV6-5|TRBJ1-2|-
TGTGCCAGCAGTTACCGCGATCACAGGGATGGCTACACCTTC
CASSYRDHRDGYTF
>-|TRBV5-6|TRBJ1-5|-
TGTGCCAGCAGCTTGCGGGGGGCGGGTCAGCCCCAGCATTTT
CASSLRGAGQPQHF
>TRBD1|TRBV6-1|TRBJ1-2|few
TGTGCCAGCAGTGATAGGGGGGACAGGGACGGCTACACCTTC
CASSDRGDRDGYTF
>TRBD1|TRBV9|TRBJ1-1|-
TGTGCCAGCAGCTCCAACCAGACAGGGAGGAACACTGAAGCTTTCTTT
CASSSNQTGRNTEAFF
>-|TRBV4-1|TRBJ1-1|-
TGCGCCAGCAGCCAAGGTGGGGCACTCACTGAAGCTTTCTTT
CASSQGGALTEAFF
>TRBD2|TRBV4-1|TRBJ2-3|-
TGCGCCAGCAGCCGCGGGGGGGCCCGAACAGATACGCAGTATTTT
CASSRGGARTDTQYF
>-|TRBV6-5|TRBJ1-1|few
TGTGCCAGCAGTTACTCCTCCACTAGTAACACTGAAGCTTTCTTT
CASSYSSTSNTEAFF
>-|TRBV6-6|TRBJ2-5|-
TGTGCCAGCGGAGATTCGTTGGGTGTGGAGACCCAGTACTTC
CASGDSLGVETQYF
>-|TRBV29-1|TRBJ2-5|-
TGCAGCGTCCAGGGCACCCTAGGGGGAGAGACCCAGTACTTC
CSVQGTLGGETQYF
>TRBD1|TRBV2|TRBJ1-2|once
TGTGCCAACATCGGGACAGGGGATTTCGATGGCTACACCTTC
CANIGTGDFDGYTF
>-|TRBV6-5|TRBJ2-5|-
TGTGCCAGCAGTTACTGGGCGGGGTCTCAAGAGACCCAGTACTTC
CASSYWAGSQETQYF
>TRBD1|TRBV4-3|TRBJ2-7|-
TGCGCCAGCAGCCAATTCGGACAGGGGGCCTACGAGCAGTACTTC
CASSQFGQGAYEQYF
>TRBD1|TRBV7-8|TRBJ2-1|-
TGTGCCAGCAGCTCCCCGGGACAGGCTAATGAGCAGTTCTTC
CASSSPGQANEQFF
>-|TRBV21-1|TRBJ1-6|-
TGTGCCAGCAGCCCGACACGACGGGACAGCGGGAATTCACCCCTCCACTTT
CASSPTRRDSGNSPLHF
>-|TRBV7-6|TRBJ1-6|once
TGTGCCAGCAGTTCTGACAGCTCCTTTGATTCCCTCCACTTT
CASSSDSSFDSLHF
>TRBD2|TRBV10-3|TRBJ2-1|-
TGTGCCATCAGTAGCGGGGACTACAATGAGCAGTTCTTC
CAISSGDYNEQFF
>-|TRBV19|TRBJ1-6|-
TGTGCCAGTAGCACAGGGTCTCTCGGTAATTCACCCCTCCACTTT
CASSTGSLGNSPLHF
>-|TRBV9|TRBJ1-6|once
TGTGCCAGCAGCGTAGACGGTGAGGATTCACCCCTCCACTTT
CASSVDGEDSPLHF
>TRBD1|TRBV5-6|TRBJ1-5|-
TGTGCCAGCAGCTCGGGACAGAATCAGCCCCAGCATTTT
CASSSGQNQPQHF
>-|TRBV6-1|TRBJ1-2|-
TGTGCCAGCAGTGAAGAACTTAACGGAGTTTGGCAGCCACTTGGCTACACCTTC
CASSEELNGVWQPLGYTF
>-|TRBV11-2|TRBJ1-1|-
TGTGCCAGCAGCTTAGGAGGATGGGGGCGGACTGAAGCTTTCTTT
CASSLGGWGRTEAFF
>TRBD1|TRBV2|TRBJ1-5|-
TGTGCCAGTGGGACAGGTAGCAATCAGCCCCAGCATTTT
CASGTGSNQPQHF
>-|TRBV18|TRBJ1-2|-
TGTGCCAGCTCACCAGTGGACAGCCCCTATGGCTACACCTTC
CASSPVDSPYGYTF
>-|TRBV30|TRBJ1-1|-
TGTGCCTGGAGGGCAACAGTGAACACTGAAGCTTTCTTT
CAWRATVNTEAFF
>-|TRBV18|TRBJ1-1|-
TGTGCCAGCTCACTGGCGAAGCCAGGGCGGACGTACACTGAAGCTTTCTTT
CASSLAKPGRTYTEAFF
>TRBD2|TRBV10-3|TRBJ2-1|once
TGTGCCATCAGTCATGCTAGCGGACTGAGCTCCTACAATGAGCAGTTCTTC
CAISHASGLSSYNEQFF
>TRBD1|TRBV30|TRBJ1-2|-
TGTGCCTGGCAGACAGGGGGCCCCCCTTTTTCTTGGGGCTACACCTTC
CAWQTGGPPFSWGYTF
>-|TRBV5-1|TRBJ1-1|-
TGCGCCAGCAGCTTGTTAGCTGCCGAGAACACTGAAGCTTTCTTT
CASSLLAAENTEAFF
>-|TRBV19|TRBJ1-3|-
TGTGCCAGTAGTATTAGCGCGGTCTCTGGAAACACCATATATTTT
CASSISAVSGNTIYF
>-|TRBV10-3|TRBJ2-1|-
TGTGCCATCAGTGATCGGGAGAGGCCCAACTACAATGAGAACAATGAGCAGTTCTTC
CAISDRERPNYNENNEQFF
>TRBD1|TRBV4-1|TRBJ1-1|once
TGCGCCAGCAGCCAAGATCCGACAGGGGCTTGGGCTTTCTTT
CASSQDPTGAWAFF
>TRBD2|TRBV5-6|TRBJ2-7|-
TGTGCCAGCAGCTTGGTGTCCCTAGCGGGGGGGCCGGTTGACGAGCAGTACTTC
CASSLVSLAGGPVDEQYF
>TRBD2|TRBV9|TRBJ2-3|-
TGTGCCAGCAGCGTAGCTATGGCTAGCGGGGGTGGAAGAGATACGCAGTATTTT
CASSVAMASGGGRDTQYF
>-|TRBV5-1|TRBJ2-1|-
TGCGCCAGCAGCTTGACAAGAAATGAGCAGTTCTTC
CASSLTRNEQFF
>-|TRBV2|TRBJ1-3|few
TGTGCCAGCAGTGAAGTTGCGCGCTCTGGAAACACCATATATTTT
CASSEVARSGNTIYF
>-|TRBV27|TRBJ1-2|-
TGTGCCAGCAGTTCGGGAATTTGGGGGCAAAACTATGGCTACACCTTC
CASSSGIWGQNYGYTF
>TRBD1|TRBV9|TRBJ1-2|-
TGTGCCAGCAGCCCACAGGGGGTGGGGTATGGCTACACCTTC
CASSPQGVGYGYTF
>-|TRBV2|TRBJ1-2|few
TGTGCCAGCCTCCCGAGGGGGAGCGGCTACACCTTC
CASLPRGSGYTF
>-|TRBV7-9|TRBJ2-7|-
TGTGCCAGCAGCTTAGACGTTGGGGGGACAGCAACCTACGAGCAGTACTTC
CASSLDVGGTATYEQYF
>TRBD1|TRBV4-1|TRBJ2-1|-
TGCGCCAGCAGAAAGACAGGGGACAATGAGCAGTTCTTC
CASRKTGDNEQFF
>-|TRBV4-1|TRBJ2-3|-
TGCGCCAGCAGCCAAGTGGTTGGCAGGGTTCGAGATACGCAGTATTTT
CASSQVVGRVRDTQYF
>TRBD1|TRBV19|TRBJ1-5|-
TGTGCCACGGACAGGGGAGGTCAGCCCCAGCATTTT
CATDRGGQPQHF
>-|TRBV19|TRBJ1-2|-
TGTGCCAGTAGGAGCGGCCAGGGGACTGGCTACACCTTC
CASRSGQGTGYTF
>-|TRBV2|TRBJ1-4|-
TGTGCCAGCAAAGGGGTCCTGGGTGAAAAACTGTTTTTT
CASKGVLGEKLFF
>-|TRBV6-5|TRBJ1-4|-
TGTGCCAGCCGGAGGGCTGGTGAAAAACTGTTTTTT
CASRRAGEKLFF
>TRBD1|TRBV4-1|TRBJ1-6|-
TGCGCCAGCAGCCTCCCCTGGACAGGGCATAATTCACCCCTCCACTTT
CASSLPWTGHNSPLHF